The T cell receptor (beta chain) described here comes from a study of CD8 T cells in ankylosing spondylitis. Whole-study results and caveats: Certain motif variants had earlier appeared in reactive arthritis synovial fluid and blood. Blood from ankylosing spondylitis patients appeared to carry a characteristic roughly eight-variant TCR beta motif. Significantly higher representation of disease-linked clones was reported for matched ankylosing spondylitis synovial fluid.

A word on this clonotype: Its antigen is undetermined.

Deletions cut 4 bases from V and 4 bases from J, with 13 bases between. CDR3 length: 14 residues. CDR1 and CDR2 from the germline V gene are SEHNR and FQNEAQ (reference sequence). Construction of TCR beta libraries was performed using quantitative 5'-RACE with molecular barcodes. TCRdb passed the 5' RACE reads through MiXCR, listing each CDR3 protein once. The repertoire holds hundreds of thousands of distinct CDR3 sequences, 25% to 30% seen once, with 0.75% to 0.9% in the top ten. The sample comprised blood, either unsorted or a sorted T cell fraction (not recorded which). The sequence was obtained from a male donor with ankylosing spondylitis. The J gene is TRBJ1-1, the V gene TRBV7-9, with a weak D call TRBD1 (6 bases). CDR3 protein: CASSSSSGATEAFF. The CDR3 DNA reads TGTGCCAGCAGCTCCTCATCGGGGGCCACTGAAGCTTTCTTT.